This TCR beta chain was captured in a study of OX40 agonist ivuxolimab in advanced cancers. The germline CDR1 and CDR2 sequences are MGHRA and YSYEKL. V lost 3 bases and J lost 8, with 19 bases in between. CDR3 length equals 16 residues. With regard to this clone: Its antigen is unknown.

General observations from the study: Certain nonresponders likewise exhibited a low normalized T-cell clonal expansion.

Only in-frame clones appear in the TCRdb table, and some are missing; sequencing was by immunoSEQ multiplex PCR. The data hold around 90,000 clones, with roughly 91% observed a single time. The sequence was collected from an adult with an advanced solid tumor such as melanoma, head and neck, liver or kidney cancer. The chain uses TRBV4-1 and TRBJ1-4; D call uncertain. The sample was CD4+ or CD8+ T cells sorted from blood, taken in a trial of the OX40 agonist ivuxolimab. The CDR3 loop reads CASSQGSIAVREKLFF. The CDR3 DNA reads as TGCGCCAGCAGCCAGGGTTCTATAGCAGTTAGAGAAAAACTGTTTTTT.